What follows are 2 T cell receptor beta chains derived from one specimen sequenced in a study of blood T cell repertoires in COVID-19. Measured with immunoSEQ multiplex PCR; TCRdb has only the in-frame clones, and not every one. The sample consists of some 77,000 clones, about four fifths of them appearing once. The sample was peripheral blood. These receptors were obtained from a man in his 70s with acute or convalescent COVID-19.

The chain uses TRBV6-5 and TRBJ2-2; 7 nucleotides align to TRBD2. The CDR3 spans 15 residues. Per germline, CDR1 MNHEY and CDR2 SVGAGI. With V trimmed by 4 bases and J by 0 bases, 2 bases remained unmatched. The CDR3 region is CASSSSGPNTGELFF. CDR3 nucleotide sequence: TGTGCCAGCAGTTCTAGCGGCCCGAACACCGGGGAGCTGTTTTTT.

V gene TRBV12-3 or TRBV12-4 combines with J gene TRBJ2-7; D is undetermined. The CDR3 is 13 amino acids. Deletions cut 4 bases from V and 3 bases from J, with 10 bases between. The CDR3 spells CASSWSGDYEQYF. In DNA form, the CDR3 reads TGTGCCAGCAGTTGGAGTGGTGACTACGAGCAGTACTTC.